The 4 T cell receptor beta chains below were found in one sample sequenced in a study of Ad26.COV2.S vaccination and SARS-CoV-2 variants (TCRdb year 2021). Libraries were constructed by the immunoSEQ multiplex PCR assay. TCRdb limited this immuneACCESS table to in-frame rearrangements with V and J called. A share of clones is missing; checked studies link under half to unresolved V genes, and the rest is unexplained. Within this sample are roughly 320,000 clones, with around 86% of them counted one time only. The ten largest make up more than 3% of the sample. The sample's treatment or condition label is to be understood as: roughly 19 received Ad26.COV2.S at low or high dose, single or two shots; about 5 received placebo; per-sample allocation not given. For vaccine and placebo recipients, the sequenced repertoires came from samples collected on day 63 after the first injection. This specimen consisted of peripheral blood, obtained in a trial of Ad26.COV2.S vaccine versus placebo. The receptor set was obtained from a person between 18 and 59 years old who received the Ad26.COV2.S COVID-19 vaccine or a placebo.

V is TRBV7-2 and J is TRBJ2-7; D is possibly TRBD1 or TRBD2 (7 bases each). V was shortened by 1 base and J by 3 bases, with 16 bases between the two germline ends. The CDR3 extends over 16 amino acids. Looked up from germline, CDR1 is SGHTA and CDR2 is FQGNSA. The chain's CDR3 is CASSLEGASGLYEQYF. The CDR3 DNA follows: TGTGCCAGCAGCTTAGAGGGGGCTAGCGGTCTCTACGAGCAGTACTTC.

The V and J genes are TRBV11-2 and TRBJ2-3, with 9 bases matching TRBD2. Looked up from germline, CDR1 is SGHAT and CDR2 is FQNNGV. J lost 6 bases, V lost 4 bases, and 11 bases had no gene match. The CDR3 length is 16 residues. Here the CDR3 DNA reads TGTGCCAGCAGCTCGAGGGTGCGGGGGGGCCGTGATACGCAGTATTTT. It encodes CASSSRVRGGRDTQYF.

The rearrangement joins TRBV10-3 to TRBJ1-4; 9 bases line up with TRBD1. CDR3 length equals 16 residues. J was trimmed by 8 bases and V by 6 bases; bases with no gene match: 13. CDR1 is ENHRY, CDR2 SYGVKD, per germline. The DNA for the CDR3 is TGTGCCATCAGGGAGGGAACAGGGGGCGAGGTCGAAAAACTGTTTTTT. It encodes CAIREGTGGEVEKLFF.

This chain joins TRBV19 and TRBJ1-1; a possible D gene is TRBD1 (5 bases). In germline, CDR1 is LNHDA, CDR2 SQIVND (reference sequence). There are 11 residues in the CDR3. V lost 3 bases and J 9 bases, leaving 8 bases between the germline ends. Here the CDR3 reads CASSMGLQAFF. The CDR3 nucleotides are TGTGCCAGTAGTATGGGGCTTCAAGCTTTCTTT.